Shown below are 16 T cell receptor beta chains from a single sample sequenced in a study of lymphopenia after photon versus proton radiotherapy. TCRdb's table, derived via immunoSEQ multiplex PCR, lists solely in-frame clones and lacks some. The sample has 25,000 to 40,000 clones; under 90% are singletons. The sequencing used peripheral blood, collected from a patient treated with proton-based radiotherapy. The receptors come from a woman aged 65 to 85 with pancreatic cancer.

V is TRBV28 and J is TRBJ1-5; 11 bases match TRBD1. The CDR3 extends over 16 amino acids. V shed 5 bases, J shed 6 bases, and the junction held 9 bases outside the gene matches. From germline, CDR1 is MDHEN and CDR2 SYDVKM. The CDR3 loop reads CASSPSGQGASQPQHF. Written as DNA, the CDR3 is TGTGCCAGCAGTCCCTCCGGACAGGGGGCCTCTCAGCCCCAGCATTTT.

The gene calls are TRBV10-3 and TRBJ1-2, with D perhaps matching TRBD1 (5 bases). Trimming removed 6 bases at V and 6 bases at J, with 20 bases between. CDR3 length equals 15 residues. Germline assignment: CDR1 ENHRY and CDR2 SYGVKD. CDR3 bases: TGTGCCATCAGCCCCACGGGGGGGAATAGTCATGGCTACACCTTC. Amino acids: CAISPTGGNSHGYTF.

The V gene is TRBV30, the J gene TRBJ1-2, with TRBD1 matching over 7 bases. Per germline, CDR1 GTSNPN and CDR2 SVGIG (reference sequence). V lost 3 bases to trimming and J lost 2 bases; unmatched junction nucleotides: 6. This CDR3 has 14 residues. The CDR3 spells CAWRLGQLNYGYTF. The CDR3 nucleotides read TGTGCCTGGAGACTGGGACAGCTAAACTATGGCTACACCTTC.

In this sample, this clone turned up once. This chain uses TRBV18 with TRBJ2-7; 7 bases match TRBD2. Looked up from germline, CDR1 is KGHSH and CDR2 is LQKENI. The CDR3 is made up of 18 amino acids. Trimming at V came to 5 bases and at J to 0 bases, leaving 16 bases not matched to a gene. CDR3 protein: CASSRRAGVSASSYEQYF. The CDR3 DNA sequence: TGTGCCAGCTCAAGGAGGGCGGGAGTTTCAGCGAGCTCCTACGAGCAGTACTTC.

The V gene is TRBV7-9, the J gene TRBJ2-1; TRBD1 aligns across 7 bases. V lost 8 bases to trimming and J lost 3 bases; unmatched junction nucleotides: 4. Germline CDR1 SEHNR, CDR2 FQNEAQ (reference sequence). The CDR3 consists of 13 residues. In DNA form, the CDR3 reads TGTGCCAGCCATGGACAGGACTACAATGAGCAGTTCTTC. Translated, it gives CASHGQDYNEQFF.

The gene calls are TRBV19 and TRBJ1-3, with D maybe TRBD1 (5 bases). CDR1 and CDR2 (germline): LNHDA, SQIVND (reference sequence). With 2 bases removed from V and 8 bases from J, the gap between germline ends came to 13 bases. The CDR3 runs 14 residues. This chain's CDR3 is CASSISEGTYTIYF. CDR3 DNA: TGTGCCAGTAGTATATCGGAAGGGACCTACACCATATATTTT. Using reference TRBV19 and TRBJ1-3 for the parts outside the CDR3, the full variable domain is DGGITQSPKYLFRKEGQNVTLSCEQNLNHDAMYWYRQDPGQGLRLIYYSQIVNDFQKGDIAEGYSVSREKKESFPLTVTSAQKNPTAFYLCASSISEGTYTIYFGEGSWLTVV.

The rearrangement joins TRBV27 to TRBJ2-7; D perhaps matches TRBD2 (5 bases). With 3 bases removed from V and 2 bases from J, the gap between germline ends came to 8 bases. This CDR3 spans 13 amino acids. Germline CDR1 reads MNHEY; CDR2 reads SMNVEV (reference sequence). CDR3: CASSLGETYEQYF. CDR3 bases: TGTGCCAGCAGTTTGGGAGAGACCTACGAGCAGTACTTC.

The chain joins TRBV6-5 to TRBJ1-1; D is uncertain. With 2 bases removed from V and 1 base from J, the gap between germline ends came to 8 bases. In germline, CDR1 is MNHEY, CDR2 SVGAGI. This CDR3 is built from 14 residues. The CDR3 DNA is TGTGCCAGCAGTTACGAACTCAGGAACACTGAAGCTTTCTTT. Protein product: CASSYELRNTEAFF.

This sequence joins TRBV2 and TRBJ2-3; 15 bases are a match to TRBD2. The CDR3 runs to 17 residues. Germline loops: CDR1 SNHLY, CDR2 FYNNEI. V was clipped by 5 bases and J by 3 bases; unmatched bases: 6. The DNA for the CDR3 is TGTGCCAGCAGTCTACGGACTAGCGGGAGGGAGACAGATACGCAGTATTTT. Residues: CASSLRTSGRETDTQYF. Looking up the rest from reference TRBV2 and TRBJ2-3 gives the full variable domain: EPEVTQTPSHQVTQMGQEVILRCVPISNHLYFYWYRQILGQKVEFLVSFYNNEISEKSEIFDDQFSVERPDGSNFTLKIRSTKLEDSAMYFCASSLRTSGRETDTQYFGPGTRLTVL.

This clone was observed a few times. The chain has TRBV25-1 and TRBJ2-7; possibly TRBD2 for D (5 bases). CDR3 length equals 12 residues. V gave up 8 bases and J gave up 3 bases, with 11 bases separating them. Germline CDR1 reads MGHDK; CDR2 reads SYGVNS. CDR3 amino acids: CASSGLHYEQYF. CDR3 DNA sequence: TGTGCCAGCTCAGGACTGCACTACGAGCAGTACTTC.

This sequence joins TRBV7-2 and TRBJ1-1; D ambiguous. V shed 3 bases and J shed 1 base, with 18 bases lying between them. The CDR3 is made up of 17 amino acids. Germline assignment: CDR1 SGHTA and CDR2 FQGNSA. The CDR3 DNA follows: TGTGCCAGCAGCTTCCGAAACGTAACCCGACGGAACACTGAAGCTTTCTTT. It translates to CASSFRNVTRRNTEAFF. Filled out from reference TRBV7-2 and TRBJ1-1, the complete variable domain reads GAGVSQSPSNKVTEKGKDVELRCDPISGHTALYWYRQSLGQGLEFLIYFQGNSAPDKSGLPSDRFSAERTGGSVSTLTIQRTQQEDSAVYLCASSFRNVTRRNTEAFFGQGTRLTVV.

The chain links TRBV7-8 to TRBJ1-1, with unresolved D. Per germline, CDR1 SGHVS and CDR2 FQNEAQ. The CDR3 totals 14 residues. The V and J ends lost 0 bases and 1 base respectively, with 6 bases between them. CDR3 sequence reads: CASSLAEKNTEAFF. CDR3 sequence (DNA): TGTGCCAGCAGCTTAGCAGAAAAGAACACTGAAGCTTTCTTT. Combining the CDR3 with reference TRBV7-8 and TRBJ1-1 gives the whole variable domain GAGVSQSPRYKVAKRGQDVALRCDPISGHVSLFWYQQALGQGPEFLTYFQNEAQLDKSGLPSDRFFAERPEGSVSTLKIQRTQQEDSAVYLCASSLAEKNTEAFFGQGTRLTVV.

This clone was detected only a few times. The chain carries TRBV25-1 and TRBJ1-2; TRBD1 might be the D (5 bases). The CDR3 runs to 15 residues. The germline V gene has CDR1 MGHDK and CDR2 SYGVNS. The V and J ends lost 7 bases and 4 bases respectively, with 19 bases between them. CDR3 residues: CASTESGGPSYGYTF. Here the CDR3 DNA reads TGTGCCAGCACCGAAAGCGGGGGACCTAGCTATGGCTACACCTTC.

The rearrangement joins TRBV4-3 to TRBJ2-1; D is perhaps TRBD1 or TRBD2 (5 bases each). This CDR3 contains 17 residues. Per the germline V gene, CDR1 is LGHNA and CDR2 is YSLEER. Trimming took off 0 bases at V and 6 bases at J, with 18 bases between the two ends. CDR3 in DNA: TGCGCCAGCAGCCAAGATTGGCGTTACCCGGGGACCAATGAGCAGTTCTTC. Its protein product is CASSQDWRYPGTNEQFF.

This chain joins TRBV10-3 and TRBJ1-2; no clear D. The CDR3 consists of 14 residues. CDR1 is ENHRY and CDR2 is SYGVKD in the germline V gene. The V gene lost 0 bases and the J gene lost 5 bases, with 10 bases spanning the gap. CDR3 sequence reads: CAISESAAPYGYTF. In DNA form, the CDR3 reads TGTGCCATCAGTGAGTCCGCAGCGCCGTATGGCTACACCTTC.

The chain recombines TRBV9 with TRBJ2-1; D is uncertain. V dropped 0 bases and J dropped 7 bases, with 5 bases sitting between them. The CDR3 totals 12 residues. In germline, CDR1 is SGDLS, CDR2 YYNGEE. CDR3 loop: CASSVAPNEQFF. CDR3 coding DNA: TGTGCCAGCAGCGTAGCTCCGAATGAGCAGTTCTTC.